This TCR beta chain stems from a study of cytomegalovirus exposure and HLA in healthy donors. Comment on this clone: The antigen remains undetermined.

Regarding the study as a whole: Some 16,000 TCR beta sequences were associated with HLA alleles at 0.05 false discovery rate in a later analysis. Cytomegalovirus status was reportedly diagnosed by the classifier with high sensitivity and specificity.

This PCR relied on a set of 60 Vbeta primers and 13 Jbeta primers. Using immunoSEQ multiplex PCR, the repertoire was profiled, and TCRdb retains in-frame clones only, with some absent. The table lists roughly 97,000 clones, 78% of them singletons. The germline V and J ends were trimmed by 3 bases and 4 bases, with 6 bases remaining between them. Germline V gene lookup returns CDR1 KGHSH and CDR2 LQKENI. CDR3 size: 12 residues. The chain links TRBV18 to TRBJ1-2, with D perhaps matching TRBD1 (5 bases). The sequence derives from a woman aged 40 to 50 in good health and CMV-seronegative. The sequenced sample consisted of PBMCs. The CDR3 loop is CASSPQGYGYTF. DNA for the CDR3: TGTGCCAGCTCACCGCAGGGCTATGGCTACACCTTC.